One T cell receptor beta chain is described in this entry. These data are taken from a study of blood T cell repertoires in COVID-19. About the study: PBMCs, B-cell-depleted T cells, or T cells were the source of the cDNA or gDNA that made up the material.

The CDR3 loop spans 16 amino acids. The V gene's germline CDR1 is MNHEY and CDR2 SMNVEV (reference sequence). With 3 bases removed from V and 11 bases from J, the gap between germline ends came to 20 bases. The repertoire was sequenced with immunoSEQ multiplex PCR; TCRdb's copy has only in-frame clones and lacks some. The repertoire holds some 190,000 clones, with around 85% as singletons. The source is an older woman with acute or convalescent COVID-19. Material: peripheral blood. This sequence joins TRBV27 and TRBJ1-6; a weak D match, TRBD1 (5 bases). In DNA form, the CDR3 reads TGTGCCAGCAGTTTGACAGTTGGGCAGGGTCTCGCACCCCTCCACTTT. Translating it yields CASSLTVGQGLAPLHF.